These 24 T cell receptor beta chains were all obtained from the same sample, sequenced in a study of blood T cells in healthy people across ages. The second PCR ran about 6 to 12 cycles with a sample-barcoded 5' primer and J-beta primers. TCRdb reprocessed the 5' RACE reads via MiXCR and lists one record per CDR3 protein. The table records roughly 800,000 distinct CDR3 sequences, around 25% of them present only once. These same records also appear under a second study, on T cells of mothers and their children.

The sequencing input was blood. The receptors derive from a boy younger than 18 in good health.

This clonotype showed up just a few times. This sequence joins TRBV11-1 and TRBJ2-5; D is unclear. The CDR3 is made up of 12 amino acids. Germline values: CDR1 SGHAT, CDR2 FQDESV (reference sequence). The V gene lost 5 bases and the J gene lost 4 bases, with 8 bases spanning the gap. DNA of the CDR3: TGTGCCAGCAGCGCGACATCAGAGACCCAGTACTTC. Its translation: CASSATSETQYF.

This clonotype occurred a few times. A read error may account for a junction end that differs from germline. This sequence joins TRBV7-2 and TRBJ2-5; no clear D gene. The end of the DNA is better explained by TRBJ2-7, so the J call may be wrong. CDR3 size: 11 residues. Germline V gives CDR1 SGHTA, CDR2 FQGNSA. Here the CDR3 reads CAGSSTYEQYF. The CDR3, as DNA: TGTGCCGGCAGCTCGACCTACGAGCAGTACTTC.

The chain couples TRBV12-3 or TRBV12-4 to TRBJ2-2; D is unresolved. CDR3 length: 12 residues. V was trimmed by 1 base and J by 9 bases, leaving 6 bases between them. This CDR3 is CASSLVVRELFF. Here the CDR3 DNA reads TGTGCCAGCAGTTTAGTAGTCCGGGAGCTGTTTTTT.

The chain combines TRBV29-1 with TRBJ2-4; unclear D gene. Trimming stripped 4 bases from V and 3 bases from J, with 4 bases between. The CDR3 runs 11 residues. Germline CDR1 reads SQVTM; CDR2 reads ANQGSEA. The CDR3 loop reads CSVAGKNIQYF. The CDR3 nucleotides are TGCAGCGTTGCAGGCAAAAACATTCAGTACTTC. The variable domain in full, with the rest retrieved from reference TRBV29-1 and TRBJ2-4, is SAVISQKPSRDICQRGTSLTIQCQVDSQVTMMFWYRQQPGQSLTLIATANQGSEATYESGFVIDKFPISRPNLTFSTLTVSNMSPEDSSIYLCSVAGKNIQYFGAGTRLSVL.

The sample holds a few counts of this clonotype. The rearrangement uses TRBV19 and TRBJ2-1, with TRBD1 identical over 8 bases. Germline assignment: CDR1 LNHDA and CDR2 SQIVND (reference sequence). This CDR3 has 16 amino acids. Germline trimming cut 2 bases from V and 3 bases from J; bases unmatched to any gene: 6. CDR3 protein: CASSINTGQGYNEQFF. The CDR3 DNA is TGTGCCAGTAGTATAAACACAGGACAGGGCTACAATGAGCAGTTCTTC.

V and J are TRBV10-3 and TRBJ1-2, with 8 bases identical to TRBD1. With 9 bases clipped from V and 1 base from J, the junction kept 10 bases outside the gene matches. In germline, CDR1 is ENHRY, CDR2 SYGVKD. CDR3 length: 15 residues. The CDR3 sequence is CAILAGQGDNYGYTF. As DNA, the CDR3 is TGTGCCATTCTGGCCGGACAGGGCGATAACTATGGCTACACCTTC.

This clonotype was recorded a few times. The chain employs TRBV12-1 and TRBJ2-1; the table gives TRBD2 as D, unverified against the DNA. TRBV12-1 is given as a pseudogene. The length of the CDR3 is 16 residues. CDR3 sequence (DNA): TGTGCCAGCAGCTTTTCTACTAGCGGGGGGGGCAATGGGCAGTTCTTC. It specifies CASSFSTSGGGNGQFF.

This clonotype was recorded a few times. The chain links TRBV7-9 to TRBJ2-2, with unresolved D. CDR1 is SEHNR, CDR2 FQNEAQ, per germline (reference sequence). The CDR3 length is 15 residues. V lost 2 bases, J lost 6 bases, and 13 bases lay in between. The CDR3 reads CASSLRDPPAGELFF. For the CDR3, the DNA is TGTGCCAGCAGCTTACGCGATCCTCCGGCCGGGGAGCTGTTTTTT.

The chain links TRBV5-1 to TRBJ2-1; D is perhaps TRBD2 (5 bases). The CDR3 covers 18 residues. Trimming took off 4 bases at V and 1 base at J, with 21 bases between the two ends. Germline values: CDR1 SGHRS, CDR2 YFSETQ. CDR3 protein: CASSPSWVSGISYNEQFF. The CDR3 DNA reads as TGCGCCAGCAGCCCCTCTTGGGTATCGGGGATTTCCTACAATGAGCAGTTCTTC.

The genes are TRBV6-6 and TRBJ1-1, with 7 bases that match TRBD1. The CDR3 is 15 amino acids. V lost 6 bases and J lost 3; bases outside the gene matches: 10. CDR1 MNHNY and CDR2 SVGAGI come from the germline V gene (reference sequence). In nucleotides, the CDR3 is TGTGCCAGCAGCAGAGACAGGGCGGGGGACACTGAAGCTTTCTTT. This translates into CASSRDRAGDTEAFF.

This chain links TRBV7-2 with TRBJ1-1; weak D call: TRBD1 (5 bases). Per the germline V gene, CDR1 is SGHTA and CDR2 is FQGNSA. V gave up 5 bases and J gave up 4 bases, with 11 bases separating them. This CDR3 spans 13 amino acids. The CDR3 spells CASSGGSVTEAFF. For the CDR3, the DNA is TGTGCCAGCAGCGGGGGGTCCGTCACTGAAGCTTTCTTT.

This chain connects TRBV21-1 to TRBJ2-5; TRBD1 is taken as the D call from the table, unchecked against the DNA. TRBV21-1 is a pseudogene. The CDR3 loop spans 14 amino acids. The CDR3 bases are TGTGCCAGCAGCACGCGACTCGGGAAAAAGACCCAGTACTTC. This codes for CASSTRLGKKTQYF.

This sequence joins TRBV5-1 and TRBJ2-5, with D possibly being TRBD1 or TRBD2 (5 bases each). This CDR3 contains 14 residues. Per the germline V gene, CDR1 is SGHRS and CDR2 is YFSETQ. V was clipped by 4 bases and J by 1 base, with 11 bases between them. The CDR3 DNA sequence: TGCGCCAGCAGCACCGGGACCGCCCAAGAGACCCAGTACTTC. Amino acids: CASSTGTAQETQYF.

This chain joins TRBV6-6 and TRBJ2-2; D remains unclear. The germline V and J ends were trimmed by 6 bases and 2 bases, with 10 bases remaining between them. Germline V gives CDR1 MNHNY, CDR2 SVGAGI (reference sequence). This CDR3 is built from 14 residues. The CDR3 nucleotides are TGTGCCAGCAGGGATGGATCAAACACCGGGGAGCTGTTTTTT. Its protein product is CASRDGSNTGELFF.

The chain combines TRBV24-1 with TRBJ2-1, with 9 bases matching TRBD1. Germline CDR1 KGHDR, CDR2 SFDVKD. This CDR3 is built from 13 residues. The junction had 4 bases not matched to a gene; V was cut back by 3 bases and J by 11 bases. The CDR3 sequence: CATSDGQGWKQFF. DNA for the CDR3: TGTGCCACCAGTGATGGACAGGGGTGGAAGCAGTTCTTC.

In this sample, this clonotype turned up a few times. V gene TRBV28 combines with J gene TRBJ2-7, with D tentatively TRBD1 (6 bases). The CDR3 length is 15 residues. Germline CDR1 reads MDHEN; CDR2 reads SYDVKM. V was cut by 6 bases and J by 0 bases, with 15 bases left in between. The CDR3 DNA is TGTGCCAGCAGGGGGAACAGGGTAAGCTCCTACGAGCAGTACTTC. Its translation is CASRGNRVSSYEQYF.

The sample holds a few counts of this clonotype. The chain employs TRBV9 and TRBJ2-7; D is possibly TRBD2 (5 bases). The DNA end is more similar to TRBJ2-1, so the J call may be wrong. The CDR3 runs 13 residues. Germline-derived CDR1 and CDR2 are SGDLS and YYNGEE. Written as DNA, the CDR3 is TGTGCCAGCAGCGAGGGAGTCGGGAATGAGCAGTTCTTC. This encodes CASSEGVGNEQFF.

The chain combines TRBV29-1 with TRBJ2-5, with TRBD2 matching 7 bases. CDR1 is SQVTM and CDR2 is ANQGSEA in the germline V gene. Germline trimming cut 5 bases from V and 5 bases from J; bases unmatched to any gene: 5. The CDR3 has 12 residues. The CDR3 coding sequence is TGCAGCGTTTGGGGGGGGTCGGAGACCCAGTACTTC. Protein: CSVWGGSETQYF.

The J gene is TRBJ2-5, the V gene TRBV3-1; D unclear. The germline V and J ends were trimmed by 2 bases and 3 bases, with 7 bases remaining between them. The CDR3 has 13 amino acids. Looked up from germline, CDR1 is LGHDT and CDR2 is YNNKEL (reference sequence). The CDR3 region is CASSQLVEETQYF. CDR3 bases: TGTGCCAGCAGCCAACTGGTGGAAGAGACCCAGTACTTC.

At least ten counts were recorded for this clonotype. The genes are TRBV20-1 and TRBJ2-7; D assignment may be TRBD1 or TRBD2 (6 bases each). V lost 4 bases, J lost 6 bases, and 16 bases lay in between. The germline CDR1 and CDR2 sequences are DFQATT and SNEGSKA (reference sequence). The CDR3 has 13 residues. The CDR3 region is CSATGVGGFEQYF. As DNA, the CDR3 is TGCAGTGCTACGGGGGTGGGGGGCTTCGAGCAGTACTTC.

V gene TRBV5-1 combines with J gene TRBJ2-5; D remains ambiguous. The CDR3 spans 15 residues. The V gene lost 2 bases and the J gene lost 1 base, with 12 bases spanning the gap. CDR1 and CDR2 (germline): SGHRS, YFSETQ. The CDR3 loop reads CASSFGSTLQETQYF. CDR3 coding DNA: TGCGCCAGCAGCTTTGGGTCGACACTCCAAGAGACCCAGTACTTC.

This clonotype was detected only a few times. The chain links TRBV9 to TRBJ1-5; D is unresolved. The CDR3 loop spans 13 amino acids. V lost 3 bases and J 1 base, leaving 5 bases between the germline ends. Germline V gives CDR1 SGDLS, CDR2 YYNGEE. As DNA, the CDR3 is TGTGCCAGCAGCGCCCGCAGCAATCAGCCCCAGCATTTT. Its protein is CASSARSNQPQHF.

This clonotype was recorded a few times. The chain has TRBV7-2 and TRBJ2-1; the D is unclear. Gene TRBJ2-5 matches the end of the DNA better, so the J call may be wrong. Germline CDR1 SGHTA, CDR2 FQGNSA. This CDR3 contains 13 residues. CDR3 nucleotides: TGTGCCAGCAGCCCGAGTATACTGGAGACCCAGTACTTC. It encodes CASSPSILETQYF.

This clonotype has a handful of counts. This chain links TRBV21-1 with TRBJ2-4. TRBV21-1 corresponds to a pseudogene. CDR3 length: 16 residues. CDR3 protein: CASSKTQLREKNIQYF. In DNA, the CDR3 is TGTGCCAGCAGCAAAACCCAACTGCGCGAAAAAAACATTCAGTACTTC.